These 15 T cell receptor beta chains originate from one sample sequenced in a study of blood T cell repertoires in COVID-19. Clones were read by immunoSEQ multiplex PCR, and TCRdb kept only the in-frame ones, dropping some. The table has roughly 49,000 clones, roughly 87% seen once. The specimen was peripheral blood. The receptors shown here come from a man in his 60s with active COVID-19.

The chain recombines TRBV7-2 with TRBJ2-7, with no clear D. V lost 5 bases to trimming and J lost 6 bases, with 8 bases between them. This CDR3 has 11 residues. Germline V gives CDR1 SGHTA, CDR2 FQGNSA. CDR3 region: CASSILVEQYF. The CDR3 DNA follows: TGTGCCAGCAGCATTCTAGTCGAGCAGTACTTC.

V gene TRBV20-1 combines with J gene TRBJ1-1, with no clear D. This CDR3 has 11 amino acids. Trimming shortened V by 7 bases and J by 2 bases, and 8 bases separated the two germline ends. Germline V gene data show CDR1 as DFQATT and CDR2 as SNEGSKA (reference sequence). DNA for the CDR3: TGCAGTGAGGAGGTCAACACTGAAGCTTTCTTT. This encodes CSEEVNTEAFF.

V gene TRBV19 combines with J gene TRBJ2-7; 8 bases map to TRBD1. Trimming at V came to 5 bases and at J to 7 bases, leaving 7 bases not matched to a gene. CDR3 size: 13 residues. Germline assignment: CDR1 LNHDA and CDR2 SQIVND (reference sequence). The CDR3 bases are TGTGCCAGTAGTGAGCAGGGGGCTCGAGAGCAGTACTTC. Its translation is CASSEQGAREQYF.

The genes are TRBV28 and TRBJ1-4; no clear D gene. Trimming stripped 8 bases from V and 3 bases from J, with 7 bases between. CDR3 length: 12 amino acids. From germline, CDR1 is MDHEN and CDR2 SYDVKM. The CDR3 loop reads CASGQPNEKLFF. The CDR3 coding sequence is TGTGCCAGCGGCCAACCTAATGAAAAACTGTTTTTT.

CDR3 amino acids: CASSFVQGPYNEQFF. For the CDR3, the DNA is TGTGCCAGCAGCTTCGTTCAGGGCCCTTACAATGAGCAGTTCTTC. The V call is TRBV13, the J call TRBJ2-1, with D maybe TRBD1 (5 bases). Between the trimmed V and J ends, which lost 3 bases and 4 bases, there was a span of 13 bases. There are 15 residues in the CDR3. Germline loops: CDR1 PRHDT, CDR2 FYEKMQ (reference sequence).

The rearrangement links TRBV7-2 to TRBJ2-7, with 7 nucleotides matching TRBD1. Looked up from germline, CDR1 is SGHTA and CDR2 is FQGNSA. The CDR3 runs to 13 residues. V shed 4 bases and J 5 bases; nucleotides not matched to a gene: 5. CDR3 coding DNA: TGTGCCAGCAGCTCGACAGGGATCGACGAGCAGTACTTC. Protein sequence: CASSSTGIDEQYF.

The chain has TRBV30 and TRBJ2-7, with TRBD2 as a possible D gene (7 bases). Germline-derived CDR1 and CDR2 are GTSNPN and SVGIG (reference sequence). This CDR3 has 15 residues. With 0 bases removed from V and 5 bases from J, the gap between germline ends came to 17 bases. The chain's CDR3 is CAWSVLGGGANEQYF. The CDR3 coding sequence is TGTGCCTGGAGTGTATTAGGAGGGGGGGCAAACGAGCAGTACTTC.

V is TRBV7-9 and J is TRBJ2-1; TRBD2 aligns across 12 bases. This CDR3 has 13 residues. J was trimmed by 9 bases and V by 6 bases; bases with no gene match: 3. Per germline, CDR1 SEHNR and CDR2 FQNEAQ (reference sequence). CDR3 in amino acids: CASRLAGGGEQFF. CDR3 in DNA: TGTGCCAGCAGACTAGCGGGAGGCGGTGAGCAGTTCTTC.

The chain carries TRBV19 and TRBJ1-2; no reliable D call. Deletions cut 5 bases from V and 3 bases from J, with 7 bases between. The CDR3 has 12 amino acids. Per the germline V gene, CDR1 is LNHDA and CDR2 is SQIVND (reference sequence). The CDR3 coding sequence is TGTGCCAGTAGTTCATACTACTATGGCTACACCTTC. Residues: CASSSYYYGYTF.

This clone occurred a few times. The chain links TRBV7-2 to TRBJ2-7; possibly TRBD2 for D (5 bases). The V and J ends lost 2 bases and 5 bases respectively, with 10 bases between them. The CDR3 sequence is 13 residues long. Germline loops: CDR1 SGHTA, CDR2 FQGNSA. CDR3 loop: CASSLPGMHEQYF. CDR3 coding DNA: TGTGCCAGCAGCTTACCGGGGATGCACGAGCAGTACTTC.

J is TRBJ2-1 and V is TRBV6-2 or TRBV6-3; TRBD2 matches 9 bases. In germline, CDR1 is MNHEY, CDR2 SVGEGT. The CDR3 loop spans 15 amino acids. J lost 8 bases, V lost 2 bases, and 7 bases had no gene match. The CDR3 bases are TGTGCCAGCAGTTACGGTGGCGGGAGGGCCGATGAGCAGTTCTTC. Translation gives CASSYGGGRADEQFF.

As DNA, the CDR3 is TGTGCCAGCAGCACACAAGTGAACACTGAAGCTTTCTTT. Translated, it gives CASSTQVNTEAFF. The chain has TRBV9 and TRBJ1-1, with no clear D. The CDR3 has 13 residues. In germline, CDR1 is SGDLS, CDR2 YYNGEE. V was cut by 4 bases and J by 0 bases, with 7 bases left in between.

The genes are TRBV28 and TRBJ1-2, with 7 bases that match TRBD1. Germline values: CDR1 MDHEN, CDR2 SYDVKM. This CDR3 has 16 amino acids. V was clipped by 8 bases and J by 4 bases; unmatched bases: 16. For the CDR3, the DNA is TGTGCCAGCTTCCTTTATGGCAGGGGGTTTGGCTATGGCTACACCTTC. As protein: CASFLYGRGFGYGYTF.

The V gene is TRBV13, the J gene TRBJ2-5; D possibly corresponds to TRBD1 (5 bases). The V gene lost 5 bases and the J gene lost 1 base, with 11 bases spanning the gap. Germline CDR1 is PRHDT and CDR2 is FYEKMQ (reference sequence). The CDR3 totals 14 residues. The CDR3 loop is CASSPWTSQETQYF. The CDR3 bases are TGTGCCAGCAGCCCATGGACATCCCAAGAGACCCAGTACTTC.

V gene TRBV3-1 (or the pseudogene TRBV3-2) combines with J gene TRBJ1-4; weak D call: TRBD1 (6 bases). The CDR3 totals 12 residues. CDR1 and CDR2 from the germline V gene are LGHDT and YNNKEL (reference sequence). V lost 4 bases and J 8 bases, leaving 8 bases between the germline ends. The CDR3 region is CASSRGTEKLFF. CDR3 nucleotides: TGTGCCAGCAGCCGAGGGACAGAAAAACTGTTTTTT.